Below, 9 T cell receptor beta chains from the same sample are listed, as sequenced in a study of beta chain features in type 1 diabetes. Expressed TCRB transcripts were sequenced because the isolated RNA had all been reverse transcribed beforehand. Some clones are missing from TCRdb's copy, which holds only in-frame ones; the method was immunoSEQ multiplex PCR. The table records 330,000 or so clones, less than 15% of them present only once. The sample consisted of central memory CD4+ T cells from blood. The origin of the receptors is a man between 25 and 39 years old in good health.

V and J are TRBV4-3 and TRBJ1-4, with no clear D. Germline CDR1 is LGHNA and CDR2 is YSLEER. The CDR3 runs 14 residues. Between the trimmed V and J ends, which lost 3 bases and 6 bases, there was a span of 11 bases. As DNA, the CDR3 is TGCGCCAGCAGCCAGGGCCTTGGGGATGAAAAACTGTTTTTT. Its protein product is CASSQGLGDEKLFF.

The rearrangement links TRBV6-5 to TRBJ2-1, with TRBD2 matching 7 bases. Germline loops: CDR1 MNHEY, CDR2 SVGAGI. The trim removed 0 bases at V and 8 bases at J, leaving 10 bases unmatched. This CDR3 spans 16 amino acids. CDR3 DNA sequence: TGTGCCAGCAGTTACTCAAAAGCGGGACCGGGCGATGAGCAGTTCTTC. As protein: CASSYSKAGPGDEQFF.

In its sample, this clone was seen many times. The chain carries TRBV9 and TRBJ2-1; the match to TRBD2 covers 8 bases. This CDR3 spans 15 amino acids. V lost 1 base to trimming and J lost 6 bases; unmatched junction nucleotides: 6. Germline V gives CDR1 SGDLS, CDR2 YYNGEE. The CDR3 spells CASSVSGTSVNEQFF. The CDR3 DNA follows: TGTGCCAGCAGCGTATCTGGGACTAGTGTCAATGAGCAGTTCTTC.

The genes are TRBV7-2 and TRBJ2-3; D unresolved. V lost 5 bases to trimming and J lost 6 bases, with 9 bases between them. CDR1 and CDR2 from the germline V gene are SGHTA and FQGNSA. This CDR3 has 12 amino acids. This chain's CDR3 is CASSLLRDTQYF. DNA of the CDR3: TGTGCCAGCAGCCTATTGCGGGATACGCAGTATTTT.

This clone was seen ten or more times. This chain joins TRBV7-2 and TRBJ1-1, with D unresolved. V dropped 5 bases and J dropped 3 bases, with 4 bases sitting between them. Germline lookup yields CDR1 SGHTA and CDR2 FQGNSA. The CDR3 consists of 11 residues. CDR3 DNA sequence: TGTGCCAGCAGCCGTTACACTGAAGCTTTCTTT. Its protein product is CASSRYTEAFF.

The gene calls are TRBV15 and TRBJ1-6, with D unclear. Per the germline V gene, CDR1 is LNHNV and CDR2 is YYDKDF (reference sequence). The V and J ends lost 3 bases and 9 bases respectively, with 21 bases between them. The length of the CDR3 is 17 residues. The CDR3 reads CATSSRRSRAGFSPLHF. CDR3 nucleotides: TGTGCCACCAGCAGCCGTAGGAGTAGGGCAGGTTTTTCACCCCTCCACTTT.

The chain couples TRBV18 to TRBJ1-5; D perhaps matches TRBD1 (5 bases). The CDR3 is 14 residues long. Germline loops: CDR1 KGHSH, CDR2 LQKENI. V was shortened by 2 bases and J by 7 bases, with 12 bases between the two germline ends. The CDR3 sequence is CASSPETVSQPQHF. CDR3 nucleotides: TGTGCCAGCTCACCAGAGACAGTGAGCCAGCCCCAGCATTTT.

This clone was counted between two and nine times. The gene calls are TRBV6-5 and TRBJ1-1, with D unresolved. In germline, CDR1 is MNHEY, CDR2 SVGAGI. V was pared by 1 base and J by 1 base, with 10 bases between. The CDR3 loop spans 15 amino acids. Written as DNA, the CDR3 is TGTGCCAGCAGTTACTGGAAGAGGTCGAACACTGAAGCTTTCTTT. Translating gives CASSYWKRSNTEAFF.

This clone has more than one count but fewer than ten. J is TRBJ1-2 and V is TRBV11-1; D call uncertain. CDR1 SGHAT and CDR2 FQDESV come from the germline V gene (reference sequence). The V and J ends lost 1 base and 4 bases respectively, with 7 bases between them. This CDR3 region has 13 residues. This CDR3 reads CASSLVQLYGYTF. The CDR3 bases are TGTGCCAGCAGCTTAGTACAGCTCTATGGCTACACCTTC.